The 15 T cell receptor beta chains below all came from one sample that was sequenced in a study of early T cells in non-severe SARS-CoV-2 infection. TCRdb passed the 5' RACE reads through MiXCR, listing each CDR3 protein once. The sample comprises roughly 56,000 distinct CDR3 sequences, approximately 10% of which are singletons, and approximately 1.1% rests with the top ten. The source material was whole blood. The receptors derive from an adult who was a healthcare worker with PCR-confirmed SARS-CoV-2 infection or an uninfected control (not recorded which).

This clonotype was found many times. This chain joins TRBV20-1 and TRBJ2-3, with 11 bases that match TRBD1. The germline gives CDR1 DFQATT, CDR2 SNEGSKA (reference sequence). Trimming at V came to 6 bases and at J to 2 bases, leaving 10 bases not matched to a gene. This CDR3 region has 16 residues. The CDR3 sequence is CSARRSGQGVTDTQYF. Here the CDR3 DNA reads TGCAGTGCCCGGAGGTCGGGACAGGGGGTCACAGATACGCAGTATTTT.

This clonotype appeared many times. The V call is TRBV11-2, the J call TRBJ1-2, with D possibly TRBD1 on 5 matching bases. Germline V gene lookup returns CDR1 SGHAT and CDR2 FQNNGV. The CDR3 consists of 17 residues. Trimming removed 4 bases at V and 7 bases at J, with 25 bases between. CDR3 loop: CASSWPGLGLDSLGYTF. The CDR3 bases are TGTGCCAGCAGCTGGCCAGGGTTGGGGTTAGATTCCCTTGGCTACACCTTC.

The sample holds many counts of this clonotype. CDR3: CASSLLRGRTDTQYF. CDR3 bases: TGTGCCAGCAGCTTATTAAGGGGTCGCACAGATACGCAGTATTTT. This chain joins TRBV7-8 and TRBJ2-3; D might be TRBD1 (5 bases). Germline CDR1 and CDR2: SGHVS and FQNEAQ. V lost 2 bases and J 1 base, leaving 10 bases between the germline ends. This CDR3 has 15 amino acids.

The V call is TRBV6-6, the J call TRBJ1-1; perhaps TRBD1 as D (5 bases). Germline assignment: CDR1 MNHNY and CDR2 SVGAGI (reference sequence). Deletions cut 0 bases from V and 2 bases from J, with 10 bases between. The CDR3 spans 15 residues. CDR3 in DNA: TGTGCCAGCAGTTACTCTCGAGGGGACAACACTGAAGCTTTCTTT. It is translated as CASSYSRGDNTEAFF.

This chain connects TRBV27 to TRBJ2-4; D is possibly TRBD1 (6 bases). The CDR3 has 16 amino acids. V dropped 3 bases and J dropped 1 base, with 13 bases sitting between them. The V gene's germline CDR1 is MNHEY and CDR2 SMNVEV (reference sequence). As DNA, the CDR3 is TGTGCCAGCAGTTTTAGTACAGGGCTTGCCAAAAACATTCAGTACTTC. Its translation is CASSFSTGLAKNIQYF.

The J gene is TRBJ1-4, the V gene TRBV19; perhaps TRBD1 as D (5 bases). Germline V gene data show CDR1 as LNHDA and CDR2 as SQIVND (reference sequence). V was clipped by 2 bases and J by 0 bases, with 16 bases between them. The CDR3 runs 18 residues. The CDR3 reads CASSITAPTVATNEKLFF. In DNA, the CDR3 is TGTGCCAGTAGTATAACGGCTCCGACAGTCGCAACTAATGAAAAACTGTTTTTT.

The chain is built from TRBV12-3 or TRBV12-4 and TRBJ2-7, with a possible D match to TRBD2 (6 bases). This CDR3 has 13 amino acids. Trimming removed 6 bases at V and 3 bases at J, with 12 bases between. CDR3 residues: CASSRGLHYEQYV. The CDR3 DNA is TGTGCCAGCAGCCGGGGACTGCACTACGAGCAGTACGTC.

This clonotype was counted between two and nine times. CDR3 region: CASSLGRRSPLHF. DNA of the CDR3: TGTGCCAGCAGTTTGGGGAGGAGATCACCCCTCCACTTT. The rearrangement links TRBV12-3 or TRBV12-4 to TRBJ1-6, with no clear D. Trimming left V 3 bases short and J 10 bases short, with 10 bases between. The CDR3 runs 13 residues.

This clonotype was observed at least ten times. The chain couples TRBV20-1 to TRBJ2-1; 7 bases fit TRBD2. Germline-derived CDR1 and CDR2 are DFQATT and SNEGSKA (reference sequence). The CDR3 has 13 amino acids. J gave up 0 bases and V 6 bases, and 2 bases lay outside the gene matches. The CDR3 DNA sequence: TGCAGTGCCGGGGGGAGCTCCTACAATGAGCAGTTCTTC. Translation: CSAGGSSYNEQFF.

The chain couples TRBV3-1 to TRBJ1-6; 7 nucleotides match TRBD1. V was clipped by 4 bases and J by 7 bases; unmatched bases: 7. The CDR3 is made up of 15 amino acids. Germline V CDR1 and CDR2: LGHDT, YNNKEL (reference sequence). This CDR3 reads CASSRIGGGNSPLHF. The CDR3 bases are TGTGCCAGCAGCCGCATTGGAGGGGGCAATTCACCCCTCCACTTT.

This rearrangement joins TRBV20-1 to TRBJ1-5, with TRBD1 as a possible D gene (5 bases). The germline CDR1 and CDR2 sequences are DFQATT and SNEGSKA (reference sequence). CDR3 size: 12 residues. The V end was cut by 2 bases, the J end by 7 bases, with 9 bases between. CDR3 sequence: CSARWGVQPQHF. CDR3 in DNA: TGCAGTGCTAGATGGGGCGTGCAGCCCCAGCATTTT.

Concerning this clonotype itself: This may come from a read error, since a much larger clone is one base off. The V and J genes are TRBV2 and TRBJ1-1; D call uncertain. CDR3 length: 13 amino acids. CDR1 is SNHLY and CDR2 is FYNNEI in the germline V gene. CDR3 sequence (DNA): TGTGCCAGCATAACAGAGACTAACACTGAAGCTTACTTT. This translates into CASITETNTEAYF. Using reference TRBV2 and TRBJ1-1 for the parts outside the CDR3, the full variable domain is EPEVTQTPSHQVTQMGQEVILRCVPISNHLYFYWYRQILGQKVEFLVSFYNNEISEKSEIFDDQFSVERPDGSNFTLKIRSTKLEDSAMYFCASITETNTEAYFGQGTRLTVV.

This clonotype occurred once. The CDR3 here is CASSLTLARLETQYF. The CDR3 coding sequence is TGTGCCAGCAGCTTGACGCTAGCGAGATTGGAGACCCAGTACTTC. V and J are TRBV5-4 and TRBJ2-5; D possibly corresponds to TRBD2 (6 bases). Germline V gene sequence: CDR1 SGHNT, CDR2 YYREEE (reference sequence). CDR3 length equals 15 residues. V dropped 1 base and J dropped 5 bases, with 15 bases sitting between them.

This clonotype was seen a handful of times. This chain connects TRBV2 to TRBJ2-7; D is ambiguous. V was shortened by 1 base and J by 4 bases, with 11 bases between the two germline ends. Germline V gene sequence: CDR1 SNHLY, CDR2 FYNNEI. The CDR3 consists of 14 residues. CDR3 residues: CASSEDAYHYEQYV. Written as DNA, the CDR3 is TGTGCCAGCAGTGAAGACGCATACCATTACGAGCAGTACGTC.

The chain carries TRBV20-1 and TRBJ1-2, with TRBD1 as a possible D gene (6 bases). Germline V CDR1 and CDR2: DFQATT, SNEGSKA (reference sequence). The CDR3 has 15 amino acids. Between the trimmed V and J ends, which lost 0 bases and 5 bases, there was a span of 16 bases. The CDR3 loop reads CSARDLGGRAYGYTF. CDR3 bases: TGCAGTGCTAGAGACTTAGGGGGGCGGGCGTATGGCTACACCTTC.